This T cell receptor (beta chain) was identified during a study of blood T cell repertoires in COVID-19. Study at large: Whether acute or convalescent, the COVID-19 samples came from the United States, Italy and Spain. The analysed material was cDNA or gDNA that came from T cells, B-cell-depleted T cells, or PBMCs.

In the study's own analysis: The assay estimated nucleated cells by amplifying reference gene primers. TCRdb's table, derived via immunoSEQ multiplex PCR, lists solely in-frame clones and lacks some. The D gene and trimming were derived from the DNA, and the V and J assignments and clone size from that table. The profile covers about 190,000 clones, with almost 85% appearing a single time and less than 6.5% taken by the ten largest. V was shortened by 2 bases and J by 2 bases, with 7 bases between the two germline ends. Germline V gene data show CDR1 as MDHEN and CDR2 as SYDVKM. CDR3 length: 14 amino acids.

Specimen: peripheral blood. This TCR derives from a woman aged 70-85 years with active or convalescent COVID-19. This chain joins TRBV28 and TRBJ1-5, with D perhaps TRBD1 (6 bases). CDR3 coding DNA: TGTGCCAGCAGTTTAGCAGGGGGCAATCAGCCCCAGCATTTT. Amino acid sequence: CASSLAGGNQPQHF.